One sample yielded the 16 T cell receptor beta chains listed below, sequenced in a study of blood T cell repertoires in COVID-19. TCRdb's copy holds only in-frame clones and misses some; the assay was immunoSEQ multiplex PCR. This table has some 170,000 clones, 80% to 90% appearing once. Sequencing used peripheral blood. These receptors all come from a woman in her thirties or forties with COVID-19, enrolled during active disease.

In this sample, this clone turned up once. The chain combines TRBV20-1 with TRBJ2-7, with TRBD1 matching over 10 bases. The germline gives CDR1 DFQATT, CDR2 SNEGSKA (reference sequence). With 3 bases clipped from V and 5 bases from J, the junction kept 7 bases outside the gene matches. The CDR3 is 14 amino acids. The CDR3 coding sequence is TGCAGTGCTAGTAAGAGGGACAGGGGAAACGAGCAGTACTTC. Protein: CSASKRDRGNEQYF.

J is TRBJ1-1 and V is TRBV11-3; 9 bases match TRBD1. The CDR3 is 15 amino acids. V lost 5 bases to trimming and J lost 3 bases; unmatched junction nucleotides: 7. Germline V gene data show CDR1 as SGHNT and CDR2 as YENEEA. This CDR3 is CASSKKTGGDTEAFF. The CDR3, as DNA: TGTGCCAGCAGCAAAAAGACAGGGGGTGACACTGAAGCTTTCTTT.

The J gene is TRBJ2-6, the V gene TRBV14; 11 positions match TRBD1. Germline loops: CDR1 SGHDN, CDR2 FVKESK. J gave up 2 bases and V 2 bases, and 8 bases lay outside the gene matches. The CDR3 runs to 19 residues. The chain's CDR3 is CASSQKRTGGSAGANVLTF. For the CDR3, the DNA is TGTGCCAGCAGCCAAAAAAGGACAGGGGGCTCAGCTGGGGCCAACGTCCTGACTTTC. Variable domain in full (rest from reference TRBV14 and TRBJ2-6): EAGVTQFPSHSVIEKGQTVTLRCDPISGHDNLYWYRRVMGKEIKFLLHFVKESKQDESGMPNNRFLAERTGGTYSTLKVQPAELEDSGVYFCASSQKRTGGSAGANVLTFGAGSRLTVL.

The J gene is TRBJ2-5, the V gene TRBV12-3 or TRBV12-4; 8 bases are shared with TRBD2. V lost 3 bases to trimming and J lost 7 bases; unmatched junction nucleotides: 1. This CDR3 has 12 amino acids. DNA of the CDR3: TGTGCCAGCAGTTTCGGGGGGGGGACCCAGTACTTC. Translation gives CASSFGGGTQYF.

This clone has only one observation. The CDR3 protein is CASSARGKQFF. The CDR3 coding sequence is TGTGCCAGCAGCGCGCGGGGGAAGCAGTTCTTC. The chain uses TRBV7-2 and TRBJ2-1; 7 bases line up with TRBD2. This CDR3 has 11 residues. Per the germline V gene, CDR1 is SGHTA and CDR2 is FQGNSA. V dropped 5 bases and J dropped 11; count of bases not matched to a gene: 3. Looking up the rest from reference TRBV7-2 and TRBJ2-1 gives the full variable domain: GAGVSQSPSNKVTEKGKDVELRCDPISGHTALYWYRQSLGQGLEFLIYFQGNSAPDKSGLPSDRFSAERTGGSVSTLTIQRTQQEDSAVYLCASSARGKQFFGPGTRLTVL.

This chain joins TRBV7-6 and TRBJ2-1; 10 bases are a match to TRBD2. This CDR3 has 15 residues. J gave up 5 bases and V 1 base, and 2 bases lay outside the gene matches. Per the germline V gene, CDR1 is SGHVS and CDR2 is FNYEAQ. CDR3: CASSLEAGGNNEQFF. The CDR3 DNA follows: TGTGCCAGCAGCTTAGAAGCGGGAGGGAACAATGAGCAGTTCTTC.

A note on this clone: The sample contains more than one DNA sequence encoding this CDR3. The chain links TRBV7-3 to TRBJ2-2; D remains unclear. The V gene lost 1 base and the J gene lost 7 bases, with 4 bases spanning the gap. The CDR3 extends over 12 amino acids. Germline values: CDR1 SGHTA, CDR2 FQGTGA. The chain's CDR3 is CASSLSGGELFF. In nucleotides, the CDR3 is TGTGCCAGCAGCTTAAGCGGCGGGGAGCTGTTTTTT.

The chain carries TRBV6-6 and TRBJ2-3, with 7 bases lining up with TRBD2. Per the germline V gene, CDR1 is MNHNY and CDR2 is SVGAGI (reference sequence). V was pared by 2 bases and J by 3 bases, with 5 bases of the junction left unmatched. This CDR3 region has 15 residues. The CDR3 spells CASSYEAGVTDTQYF. CDR3 bases: TGTGCCAGCAGTTACGAGGCGGGGGTAACAGATACGCAGTATTTT.

The chain is built from TRBV19 and TRBJ2-7; TRBD1 is a possible D gene (6 bases). The V end was cut by 1 base, the J end by 3 bases, with 13 bases between. This CDR3 is 15 amino acids long. CDR1 and CDR2 from the germline V gene are LNHDA and SQIVND (reference sequence). The CDR3 loop is CASSIGRGQNYEQYF. Here the CDR3 DNA reads TGTGCCAGTAGTATAGGCAGGGGTCAAAACTACGAGCAGTACTTC.

The rearrangement links TRBV5-1 to TRBJ1-3; maybe TRBD1 (5 bases). Germline-derived CDR1 and CDR2 are SGHRS and YFSETQ. The CDR3 extends over 14 amino acids. Trimming removed 4 bases at V and 4 bases at J, with 12 bases between. CDR3 nucleotides: TGCGCCAGCAGCCCGGGGGGTGCGGGAAACACCATATATTTT. It codes for CASSPGGAGNTIYF.

V is TRBV3-1 (or the pseudogene TRBV3-2) and J is TRBJ2-7; 7 bases map to TRBD2. CDR1 is LGHDT, CDR2 YNNKEL, per germline (reference sequence). After removal of 1 base from V and 7 bases from J, the junction contained 10 bases not matched to a gene. The CDR3 loop spans 15 amino acids. The CDR3 bases are TGTGCCAGCAGCCAAGGGGGGACTACGCCTGGAGAGCAGTACTTC. This translates into CASSQGGTTPGEQYF.

The CDR3 DNA reads as TGCAGCGTTGGGGACGGGAGTAGCAATCAGCCCCAGCATTTT. Amino acid sequence: CSVGDGSSNQPQHF. The gene calls are TRBV29-1 and TRBJ1-5; the D gene is possibly TRBD1 (5 bases). Trimming removed 4 bases from V and 0 bases from J, with 10 bases in between. Germline-derived CDR1 and CDR2 are SQVTM and ANQGSEA. This CDR3 contains 14 residues.

This clone was seen once. V and J are TRBV6-2 or TRBV6-3 and TRBJ2-7; 12 nucleotides agree with TRBD2. In germline, CDR1 is MNHEY, CDR2 SVGEGT. The junction had 8 bases not matched to a gene; V was cut back by 2 bases and J by 3 bases. There are 17 residues in the CDR3. The CDR3 reads CASSYLRRTSGNYEQYF. Written as DNA, the CDR3 is TGTGCCAGCAGTTACCTTCGCCGGACTAGCGGGAACTACGAGCAGTACTTC.

The chain recombines TRBV6-5 with TRBJ2-1, with TRBD2 identical over 9 bases. The J segment lost 2 bases and the V segment lost 7 bases, leaving 3 bases of the junction unmatched. The germline gives CDR1 MNHEY, CDR2 SVGAGI. The CDR3 runs 14 residues. The CDR3 reads CASTSSGTYNEQFF. CDR3 bases: TGTGCCAGCACCTCTAGCGGGACCTACAATGAGCAGTTCTTC.

The chain recombines TRBV30 with TRBJ1-2; 8 bases map to TRBD1. J was trimmed by 5 bases and V by 5 bases; bases with no gene match: 4. The CDR3 is made up of 12 amino acids. The germline V gene has CDR1 GTSNPN and CDR2 SVGIG (reference sequence). The chain's CDR3 is CAWGTGPYGYTF. The CDR3 coding sequence is TGTGCCTGGGGGACAGGTCCTTATGGCTACACCTTC.

This clone was detected a few times. This chain links TRBV3-1 (or the pseudogene TRBV3-2) with TRBJ2-3, with 10 bases that match TRBD2. Germline V gene lookup returns CDR1 LGHDT and CDR2 YNNKEL (reference sequence). V was clipped by 7 bases and J by 0 bases; unmatched bases: 4. The CDR3 spans 15 residues. CDR3 nucleotide sequence: TGTGCCAGCACCCCGACTAGCGGGAGCACAGATACGCAGTATTTT. Residues: CASTPTSGSTDTQYF.